The 21 T cell receptor beta chains below all came from one sample that was sequenced in a study of blood T cell repertoires in COVID-19. Sequencing used immunoSEQ multiplex PCR; TCRdb keeps in-frame clones, though not all of them. The sample consists of approximately 28,000 clones, approximately 70% of them appearing once. Material for sequencing was peripheral blood. The receptors shown here come from a man aged 55 to 70 with active or convalescent COVID-19.

CDR3 region: CSVDGQGSGGYTF. CDR3 DNA sequence: TGCAGCGTTGATGGACAGGGGAGCGGCGGCTACACCTTC. The genes are TRBV29-1 and TRBJ1-2; 9 nucleotides match TRBD1. J gave up 8 bases and V 3 bases, and 7 bases lay outside the gene matches. CDR3 length: 13 amino acids. The germline V gene has CDR1 SQVTM and CDR2 ANQGSEA.

This clone was detected only a few times. The rearrangement links TRBV9 to TRBJ1-5; 8 bases are shared with TRBD1. The CDR3 runs 15 residues. The V gene's germline CDR1 is SGDLS and CDR2 YYNGEE. Trimming at V came to 3 bases and at J to 4 bases, leaving 6 bases not matched to a gene. CDR3 DNA: TGTGCCAGCAGCGCCGAGGGGGACAGGAATCAGCCCCAGCATTTT. It yields the protein CASSAEGDRNQPQHF.

The CDR3 spells CASSFQGNTGELFF. CDR3 bases: TGTGCCAGCAGTTTCCAGGGGAACACCGGGGAGCTGTTTTTT. This chain links TRBV27 with TRBJ2-2, with a possible D match to TRBD1 (5 bases). Looked up from germline, CDR1 is MNHEY and CDR2 is SMNVEV (reference sequence). This CDR3 region has 14 residues. Trimming stripped 3 bases from V and 1 base from J, with 6 bases between.

V and J are TRBV29-1 and TRBJ1-4, with 8 bases aligning to TRBD1. The CDR3 is 13 residues long. V trimming: 6 bases; J trimming: 7 bases; junction bases outside the gene matches: 7. Looked up from germline, CDR1 is SQVTM and CDR2 is ANQGSEA. The CDR3 DNA follows: TGCAGCGTGCACGGGACAGGCTTTGAAAAACTGTTTTTT. Translating it yields CSVHGTGFEKLFF. The complete variable domain, with remaining parts taken from reference TRBV29-1 and TRBJ1-4, reads SAVISQKPSRDICQRGTSLTIQCQVDSQVTMMFWYRQQPGQSLTLIATANQGSEATYESGFVIDKFPISRPNLTFSTLTVSNMSPEDSSIYLCSVHGTGFEKLFFGSGTQLSVL.

The chain has TRBV2 and TRBJ2-3; TRBD1 matches 7 bases. Germline V gene data show CDR1 as SNHLY and CDR2 as FYNNEI. The length of the CDR3 is 15 residues. With V trimmed by 6 bases and J by 2 bases, 8 bases remained unmatched. In DNA form, the CDR3 reads TGTGCCAGCAGCGCCCAGGACAGGCCCACAGATACGCAGTATTTT. Translating gives CASSAQDRPTDTQYF.

The V call is TRBV7-9, the J call TRBJ1-1, with D perhaps TRBD1 (6 bases). V lost 2 bases to trimming and J lost 3 bases, with 10 bases between them. This CDR3 contains 14 residues. The germline V gene has CDR1 SEHNR and CDR2 FQNEAQ (reference sequence). The CDR3 DNA reads as TGTGCCAGCAGCTTATTGGGGGCTGACACTGAAGCTTTCTTT. Translated, it gives CASSLLGADTEAFF.

The chain recombines TRBV21-1 with TRBJ2-5; TRBD2, the table's D call, lacks a check against the DNA. TRBV21-1 is described as a pseudogene. The CDR3 has 14 residues. The DNA of the CDR3 is TGTGCCAGCAGCAAAGTTGAGGGCGCCGGGACCCAGTACTTC. Encoded protein: CASSKVEGAGTQYF.

DNA of the CDR3: TGTGCCAGCAGCCCCCCCGGGACAGGGGACACTGAAGCTTTCTTT. It codes for CASSPPGTGDTEAFF. The genes are TRBV4-2 and TRBJ1-1, with TRBD1 matching 10 bases. The CDR3 is 15 residues long. In germline, CDR1 is LGHNA, CDR2 YNFKEQ. V shed 4 bases and J 3 bases; nucleotides not matched to a gene: 5.

J is TRBJ2-1 and V is TRBV7-9, with 16 bases that match TRBD2. Germline V gene lookup returns CDR1 SEHNR and CDR2 FQNEAQ (reference sequence). The CDR3 totals 15 residues. Trimming removed 4 bases from V and 8 bases from J; junction bases left unmatched: 2. The DNA of the CDR3 is TGTGCCAGCAGCTCTGGGACTAGCGGGGGGGATGAGCAGTTCTTC. Translating it yields CASSSGTSGGDEQFF.

This clone showed up just a few times. The chain combines TRBV7-8 with TRBJ2-7; the D is unclear. This CDR3 spans 16 amino acids. Germline lookup yields CDR1 SGHVS and CDR2 FQNEAQ. The ends were cut back, 5 bases at V and 6 bases at J, with 23 bases in the middle. The CDR3: CASSRPEVPTPLEQYF. The CDR3 DNA reads TGTGCCAGCAGCCGCCCTGAGGTCCCGACCCCCCTCGAGCAGTACTTC. Drawing the rest from reference TRBV7-8 and TRBJ2-7, the complete variable domain is GAGVSQSPRYKVAKRGQDVALRCDPISGHVSLFWYQQALGQGPEFLTYFQNEAQLDKSGLPSDRFFAERPEGSVSTLKIQRTQQEDSAVYLCASSRPEVPTPLEQYFGPGTRLTVT.

This chain uses TRBV19 with TRBJ1-2; perhaps TRBD1 as D (6 bases). Between the trimmed V and J ends, which lost 2 bases and 4 bases, there was a span of 11 bases. Germline CDR1 LNHDA, CDR2 SQIVND (reference sequence). There are 14 residues in the CDR3. The CDR3 sequence: CASSINRALYGYTF. The CDR3 DNA reads as TGTGCCAGTAGTATAAACAGGGCCCTCTATGGCTACACCTTC.

The genes are TRBV21-1 and TRBJ1-1. TRBV21-1 constitutes a pseudogene. The length of the CDR3 is 13 residues. CDR3 amino acids: CASSTVADTEAFF. CDR3 DNA sequence: TGTGCCAGCAGCACAGTAGCGGACACTGAAGCTTTCTTT.

The V and J genes are TRBV9 and TRBJ1-2; 8 nucleotides agree with TRBD1. Germline V gene sequence: CDR1 SGDLS, CDR2 YYNGEE. The CDR3 consists of 14 residues. J was trimmed by 4 bases and V by 0 bases; bases with no gene match: 2. The CDR3 sequence is CASSVAGQGYGYTF. CDR3 coding DNA: TGTGCCAGCAGCGTAGCCGGACAGGGCTATGGCTACACCTTC.

J is TRBJ1-1 and V is TRBV18; possible D gene TRBD1, 5 bases. Germline CDR1 reads KGHSH; CDR2 reads LQKENI. V shed 0 bases and J shed 6 bases, with 11 bases lying between them. The CDR3 is made up of 14 amino acids. CDR3 DNA sequence: TGTGCCAGCTCACCACCGTACGGGGGGGCTGAAGCTTTCTTT. It is translated as CASSPPYGGAEAFF.

This sequence joins TRBV30 and TRBJ1-1; TRBD1 matches at 9 bases. The junction had 6 bases not matched to a gene; V was cut back by 3 bases and J by 4 bases. CDR3 size: 14 residues. Germline values: CDR1 GTSNPN, CDR2 SVGIG (reference sequence). The CDR3 sequence is CAWRVQGASTEAFF. CDR3 bases: TGTGCCTGGAGGGTACAGGGGGCAAGCACTGAAGCTTTCTTT.

This chain uses TRBV5-1 with TRBJ2-2, with D perhaps matching TRBD1 (6 bases). The germline V gene has CDR1 SGHRS and CDR2 YFSETQ. Trimming cost V 0 bases and J 7 bases, with 13 bases left between them. This CDR3 comprises 15 residues. Here the CDR3 reads CASSLAQGTGGELFF. The CDR3 DNA reads as TGCGCCAGCAGCTTGGCCCAGGGGACGGGCGGGGAGCTGTTTTTT.

The rearrangement joins TRBV7-9 to TRBJ1-1; 7 bases are shared with TRBD1. CDR3 length equals 16 residues. Per germline, CDR1 SEHNR and CDR2 FQNEAQ (reference sequence). Trimming cost V 8 bases and J 6 bases; bases outside gene matches: 18. The CDR3 protein is CASARDMSITGAEAFF. For the CDR3, the DNA is TGTGCCAGCGCCCGGGACATGTCTATAACAGGGGCTGAAGCTTTCTTT.

This chain joins TRBV19 and TRBJ2-2, with D perhaps TRBD1 (5 bases). The ends were cut back, 3 bases at V and 0 bases at J, with 17 bases in the middle. The CDR3 is 18 residues long. The V gene's germline CDR1 is LNHDA and CDR2 SQIVND (reference sequence). In DNA, the CDR3 is TGTGCCAGTAGTATTCCTCCCAGGACAACTTCGAACACCGGGGAGCTGTTTTTT. Protein sequence: CASSIPPRTTSNTGELFF.

The rearrangement joins TRBV15 to TRBJ1-1; D ambiguous. Germline CDR1 is LNHNV and CDR2 is YYDKDF (reference sequence). This CDR3 comprises 14 residues. Deletions cut 1 base from V and 7 bases from J, with 13 bases between. The chain's CDR3 is CATSRGTDQREAFF. CDR3 DNA: TGTGCCACCAGCAGAGGAACAGATCAACGTGAAGCTTTCTTT.

The chain is built from TRBV10-3 and TRBJ2-4; TRBD1 matches 9 bases. Germline V gene sequence: CDR1 ENHRY, CDR2 SYGVKD. V lost 1 base and J lost 8; bases outside the gene matches: 9. CDR3 length: 16 residues. The CDR3 DNA reads as TGTGCCATCAGTGAGTTGCCGGGACAGGGTTCAGACATTCAGTACTTC. Translating gives CAISELPGQGSDIQYF.

In its sample, this clone was seen a few times. The chain carries TRBV5-6 and TRBJ1-2; 7 bases map to TRBD1. The V gene's germline CDR1 is SGHDT and CDR2 YYEEEE. Trimming removed 2 bases from V and 2 bases from J; junction bases left unmatched: 3. The CDR3 loop spans 14 amino acids. CDR3 bases: TGTGCCAGCAGCTTAGGACAGGTGAACTATGGCTACACCTTC. Its translation is CASSLGQVNYGYTF.